A single sample is the source of the 12 T cell receptor beta chains below, sequenced in a study of a mutant IDH1 vaccine in newly diagnosed glioma. Profiling relied on immunoSEQ multiplex PCR, and the TCRdb table lists in-frame clones only, not all of them. This sample carries more than 25,000 clones, roughly three quarters of them seen once, and the ten largest clones take about a tenth. This sample's time point: week 35, safety follow-up. One vaccine dose held 300 ug of mutant IDH1 20-mer peptide and came with topical imiquimod. Which antigens these TCRs recognize remains unknown. The sequencing used PBMCs, collected from a glioma patient whose treatment included an IDH1 peptide vaccine. Every receptor here comes from a woman younger than 45 with glioma. Some clones in this sample may be carry-over from other donors' samples.

This clone showed up just once. The chain has TRBV5-6 and TRBJ2-3; D remains ambiguous. This CDR3 has 15 residues. Germline V gene data show CDR1 as SGHDT and CDR2 as YYEEEE. Trimming stripped 0 bases from V and 4 bases from J, with 12 bases between. CDR3 DNA: TGTGCCAGCAGCTTGGCGACGGGTGCCGCAGATACGCAGTATTTT. Protein product: CASSLATGAADTQYF.

The chain couples TRBV2 to TRBJ2-4; D is possibly TRBD2 (6 bases). The ends were cut back, 6 bases at V and 0 bases at J, with 6 bases in the middle. Germline V gives CDR1 SNHLY, CDR2 FYNNEI. CDR3 length: 13 amino acids. CDR3 sequence: CASRGLAKNIQYF. CDR3 coding DNA: TGTGCCAGCAGGGGACTAGCCAAAAACATTCAGTACTTC.

This clone was seen just once. This chain connects TRBV25-1 to TRBJ2-7; the D call may be TRBD1 or TRBD2 (5 bases each). The V gene's germline CDR1 is MGHDK and CDR2 SYGVNS. CDR3 length: 14 residues. The V end was cut by 5 bases, the J end by 1 base, with 12 bases between. The CDR3 sequence: CASSPVGASYEQYF. In DNA form, the CDR3 reads TGTGCCAGCAGTCCAGTCGGGGCTTCCTACGAGCAGTACTTC.

This chain joins TRBV19 and TRBJ2-2, with a weak D call TRBD2 (6 bases). Germline V gene data show CDR1 as LNHDA and CDR2 as SQIVND (reference sequence). This CDR3 comprises 15 residues. V lost 5 bases and J 4 bases, leaving 14 bases between the germline ends. The CDR3 sequence is CASSGSRDFTGELFF. As DNA, the CDR3 is TGTGCCAGTAGTGGGTCCAGGGACTTCACCGGGGAGCTGTTTTTT.

This clone is judged medium-sized. The chain uses TRBV9 and TRBJ2-7, with D tentatively TRBD2 (5 bases). Germline V gene data show CDR1 as SGDLS and CDR2 as YYNGEE. This CDR3 comprises 14 residues. V lost 4 bases to trimming and J lost 7 bases, with 18 bases between them. The DNA for the CDR3 is TGTGCCAGCAGCCCCCGTGCCGGGAACGGTGAGCAGTACTTC. Its protein is CASSPRAGNGEQYF.

The genes are TRBV5-1 and TRBJ1-1, with 9 positions matching TRBD1. Per germline, CDR1 SGHRS and CDR2 YFSETQ. The junction had 3 bases not matched to a gene; V was cut back by 5 bases and J by 7 bases. The CDR3 length is 12 residues. The DNA of the CDR3 is TGCGCCAGCAGAAGGACAGGGGTTGAAGCTTTCTTT. This encodes CASRRTGVEAFF.

The chain couples TRBV29-1 to TRBJ2-1; the D gene is possibly TRBD2 (6 bases). The V gene lost 4 bases and the J gene lost 7 bases, with 17 bases spanning the gap. Germline V gives CDR1 SQVTM, CDR2 ANQGSEA. This CDR3 comprises 14 residues. CDR3 in amino acids: CSVGEQRAVNEQFF. The CDR3 nucleotides read TGCAGCGTTGGAGAACAGCGGGCCGTTAATGAGCAGTTCTTC.

CDR3 sequence: CATAGGSGASYEQYF. CDR3 bases: TGTGCCACTGCCGGGGGTAGCGGAGCCTCCTACGAGCAGTACTTC. The chain uses TRBV6-1 and TRBJ2-7, with D possibly TRBD2 on 6 matching bases. V was shortened by 10 bases and J by 0 bases, with 19 bases between the two germline ends. The CDR3 extends over 15 amino acids. The V gene's germline CDR1 is MNHNS and CDR2 SASEGT.

CDR3 protein: CASSLGGQPQHF. The CDR3 coding sequence is TGTGCCAGCAGCTTAGGAGGCCAGCCCCAGCATTTT. The rearrangement joins TRBV7-9 to TRBJ1-5, with D hard to call. The V and J ends lost 1 base and 7 bases respectively, with 5 bases between them. The germline gives CDR1 SEHNR, CDR2 FQNEAQ (reference sequence). The CDR3 runs 12 residues.

The chain uses TRBV5-6 and TRBJ1-2, with D maybe TRBD1 (5 bases). This CDR3 contains 14 residues. Germline lookup yields CDR1 SGHDT and CDR2 YYEEEE. The V end was cut by 6 bases, the J end by 5 bases, with 17 bases between. This CDR3 reads CASTQDLGRYGYTF. CDR3 DNA: TGTGCCAGCACCCAGGACCTGGGACGTTATGGCTACACCTTC.

The chain has TRBV7-8 and TRBJ2-2, with a tentative D call TRBD2 (5 bases). The CDR3 is 17 amino acids. The germline V and J ends were trimmed by 5 bases and 1 base, with 17 bases remaining between them. Germline assignment: CDR1 SGHVS and CDR2 FQNEAQ. CDR3 amino acids: CASSKRAGGLNTGELFF. Here the CDR3 DNA reads TGTGCCAGCAGCAAGAGGGCGGGCGGACTGAACACCGGGGAGCTGTTTTTT.

V usage is TRBV19 and J usage is TRBJ2-7; possibly TRBD2 for D (5 bases). Germline CDR1 is LNHDA and CDR2 is SQIVND (reference sequence). The ends were cut back, 2 bases at V and 0 bases at J, with 11 bases in the middle. The CDR3 is 15 residues long. CDR3 DNA: TGTGCCAGTAGTATAACGGGAAGCAGCTCCTACGAGCAGTACTTC. This gives the protein CASSITGSSSYEQYF. Drawing the rest from reference TRBV19 and TRBJ2-7, the complete variable domain is DGGITQSPKYLFRKEGQNVTLSCEQNLNHDAMYWYRQDPGQGLRLIYYSQIVNDFQKGDIAEGYSVSREKKESFPLTVTSAQKNPTAFYLCASSITGSSSYEQYFGPGTRLTVT.